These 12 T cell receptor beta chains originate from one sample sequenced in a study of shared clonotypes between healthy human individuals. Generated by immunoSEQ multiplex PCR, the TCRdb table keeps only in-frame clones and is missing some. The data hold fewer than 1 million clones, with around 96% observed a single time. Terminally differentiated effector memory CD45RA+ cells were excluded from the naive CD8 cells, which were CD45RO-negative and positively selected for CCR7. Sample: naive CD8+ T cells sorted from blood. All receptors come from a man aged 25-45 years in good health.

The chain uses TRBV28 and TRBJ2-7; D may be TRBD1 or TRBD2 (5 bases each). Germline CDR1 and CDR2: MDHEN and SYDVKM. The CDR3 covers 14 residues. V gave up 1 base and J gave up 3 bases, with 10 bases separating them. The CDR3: CASSLLGDHYEQYF. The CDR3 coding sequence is TGTGCCAGCAGTTTATTAGGGGACCACTACGAGCAGTACTTC.

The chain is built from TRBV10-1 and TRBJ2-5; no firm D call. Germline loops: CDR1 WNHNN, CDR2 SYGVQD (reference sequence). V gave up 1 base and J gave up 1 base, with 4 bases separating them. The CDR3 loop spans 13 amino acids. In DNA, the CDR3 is TGCGCCAGCAGTGAGTACAGCCAAGAGACCCAGTACTTC. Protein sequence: CASSEYSQETQYF.

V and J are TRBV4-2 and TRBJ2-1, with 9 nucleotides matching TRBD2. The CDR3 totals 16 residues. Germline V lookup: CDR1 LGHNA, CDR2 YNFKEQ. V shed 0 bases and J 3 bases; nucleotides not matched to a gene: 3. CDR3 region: CASSQDFSGSYNEQFF. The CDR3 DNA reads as TGTGCCAGCAGCCAAGATTTTAGCGGGAGCTACAATGAGCAGTTCTTC.

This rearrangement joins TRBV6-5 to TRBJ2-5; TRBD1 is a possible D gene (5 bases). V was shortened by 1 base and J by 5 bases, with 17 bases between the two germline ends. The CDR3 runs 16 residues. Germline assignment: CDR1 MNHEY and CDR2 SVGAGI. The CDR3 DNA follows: TGTGCCAGCAGTTACTATTCAGGGCAGTCGGGCGAGACCCAGTACTTC. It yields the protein CASSYYSGQSGETQYF.

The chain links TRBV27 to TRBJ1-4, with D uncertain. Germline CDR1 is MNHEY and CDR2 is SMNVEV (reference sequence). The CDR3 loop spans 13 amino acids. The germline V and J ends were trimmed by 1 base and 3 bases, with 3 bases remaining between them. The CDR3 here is CASSLYANEKLFF. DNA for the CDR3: TGTGCCAGCAGTTTATACGCTAATGAAAAACTGTTTTTT.

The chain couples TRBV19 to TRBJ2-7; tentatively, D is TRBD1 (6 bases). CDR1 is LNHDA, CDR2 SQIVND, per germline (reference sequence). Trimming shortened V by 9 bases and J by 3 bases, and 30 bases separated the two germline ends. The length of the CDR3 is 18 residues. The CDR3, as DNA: TGTGCCAGCGCCGCCGGGACACCCGACGGGGCGGGCGTCTACGAGCAGTACTTC. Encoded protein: CASAAGTPDGAGVYEQYF.

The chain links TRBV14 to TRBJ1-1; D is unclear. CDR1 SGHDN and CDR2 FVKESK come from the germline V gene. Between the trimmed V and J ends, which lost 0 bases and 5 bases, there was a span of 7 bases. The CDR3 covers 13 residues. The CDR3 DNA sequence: TGTGCCAGCAGCCAAGATCGACGGACTGAAGCTTTCTTT. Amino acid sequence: CASSQDRRTEAFF.

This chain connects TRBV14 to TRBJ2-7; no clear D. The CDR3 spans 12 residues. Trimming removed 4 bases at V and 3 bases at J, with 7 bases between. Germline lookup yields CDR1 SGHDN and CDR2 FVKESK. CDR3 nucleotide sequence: TGTGCCAGCAGCCCAACCAACTACGAGCAGTACTTC. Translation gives CASSPTNYEQYF.

CDR3 sequence reads: CASSDDPGGSGKNIQYF. CDR3 in DNA: TGCGCCAGCAGTGACGATCCAGGGGGTTCGGGCAAAAACATTCAGTACTTC. The gene calls are TRBV10-1 and TRBJ2-4; TRBD1 agrees at 7 bases. The CDR3 is 17 amino acids. CDR1 and CDR2 from the germline V gene are WNHNN and SYGVQD (reference sequence). V lost 3 bases and J lost 3; bases outside the gene matches: 11.

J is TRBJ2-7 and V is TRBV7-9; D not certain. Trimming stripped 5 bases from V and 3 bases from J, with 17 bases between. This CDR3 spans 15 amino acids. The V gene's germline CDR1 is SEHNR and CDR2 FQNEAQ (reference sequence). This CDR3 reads CASSTTETSDYEQYF. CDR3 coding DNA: TGTGCCAGCAGCACGACGGAGACTTCGGACTACGAGCAGTACTTC.

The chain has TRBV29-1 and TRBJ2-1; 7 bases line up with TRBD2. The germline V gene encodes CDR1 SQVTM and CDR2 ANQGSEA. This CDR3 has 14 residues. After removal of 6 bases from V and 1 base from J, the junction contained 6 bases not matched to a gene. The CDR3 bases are TGCAGCGTAAGAACTAGCGCTTCCTACAATGAGCAGTTCTTC. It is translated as CSVRTSASYNEQFF.

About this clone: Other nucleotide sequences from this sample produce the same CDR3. CDR3 in amino acids: CASSPGTSGNTDTQYF. The DNA of the CDR3 is TGTGCCAGCAGCCCGGGGACTAGCGGGAATACAGATACGCAGTATTTT. J is TRBJ2-3 and V is TRBV7-9; 13 bases are a match to TRBD2. The V segment lost 5 bases and the J segment 3 bases; nucleotides outside the gene matches: 5. The CDR3 runs 16 residues. The germline CDR1 and CDR2 sequences are SEHNR and FQNEAQ (reference sequence). The entire variable domain, with the rest obtained from reference TRBV7-9 and TRBJ2-3, is as follows: DTGVSQNPRHKITKRGQNVTFRCDPISEHNRLYWYRQTLGQGPEFLTYFQNEAQLEKSRLLSDRFSAERPKGSFSTLEIQRTEQGDSAMYLCASSPGTSGNTDTQYFGPGTRLTVL.